This is a list of T cell receptor beta chains from one sample in a study of human T cells and chemical hapten exposure. One entry per CDR3 protein, called by TCRdb with MiXCR from the RACE reads. The sample gives some 200,000 distinct CDR3 sequences, more than 20% of which show up once; about 7% is in the top ten. The sequencing here drew on whole blood, taken in connection with sensitization to the hapten diphenylcyclopropenone (DPC). The receptors stem from a woman between 50 and 59 years old with alopecia areata. Some clones in this sample may be carry-over from other donors' samples. CDR3s include the opening cysteine and the closing phenylalanine or tryptophan. Fields, in order: clone size, D gene, J gene, V gene, CDR3 protein, CDR3 DNA. A D gene is named only where the DNA matches it firmly. Only part of the rows carry a size: once, few, many, or a class if the clone is expanded.

clone size: -
D gene: -
J gene: TRBJ1-1
V gene: TRBV12-3/TRBV12-4
CDR3 protein: CASTSWGMNTEAFF
CDR3 DNA: TGTGCCAGCACTTCCTGGGGAATGAACACTGAAGCTTTCTTT

clone size: few
D gene: -
J gene: TRBJ2-3
V gene: TRBV6-1
CDR3 protein: CASSPKNSGQVLADTQYF
CDR3 DNA: TGTGCCAGCAGCCCCAAGAATAGCGGACAAGTTCTCGCAGATACGCAGTATTTT

clone size: few
D gene: -
J gene: TRBJ2-7
V gene: TRBV9
CDR3 protein: CASSVAPGGAYEQYF
CDR3 DNA: TGTGCCAGCAGCGTAGCTCCCGGGGGAGCTTACGAGCAGTACTTC

clone size: -
D gene: TRBD2
J gene: TRBJ2-7
V gene: TRBV10-3
CDR3 protein: CAISDPGTSGRTYEQYF
CDR3 DNA: TGTGCCATCAGTGACCCCGGGACTAGCGGGAGGACCTACGAGCAGTACTTC

clone size: -
D gene: TRBD2
J gene: TRBJ2-7
V gene: TRBV12-3/TRBV12-4
CDR3 protein: CASRLAGRYEQYF
CDR3 DNA: TGTGCCAGCAGACTAGCGGGACGCTACGAGCAGTACTTC

clone size: once
D gene: -
J gene: TRBJ2-7
V gene: TRBV2
CDR3 protein: CASRLGQLTYEQYF
CDR3 DNA: TGTGCCAGTCGTCTTGGACAGCTAACCTACGAGCAGTACTTC

clone size: once
D gene: -
J gene: TRBJ1-1
V gene: TRBV9
CDR3 protein: CASSASFNTEAFF
CDR3 DNA: TGTGCCAGCAGCGCCTCTTTTAACACTGAAGCTTTCTTT

clone size: few
D gene: -
J gene: TRBJ1-1
V gene: TRBV7-6
CDR3 protein: CASSDWNTEAFF
CDR3 DNA: TGTGCCAGCAGTGACTGGAACACTGAAGCTTTCTTT

clone size: once
D gene: TRBD2
J gene: TRBJ2-1
V gene: TRBV6-6
CDR3 protein: CASSSLAGSYNEQFF
CDR3 DNA: TGTGCCAGCAGTTCCCTAGCGGGTTCCTACAATGAGCAGTTCTTC

clone size: many
D gene: -
J gene: TRBJ2-5
V gene: TRBV5-1
CDR3 protein: CASSPRGGPGETQYF
CDR3 DNA: TGCGCCAGCAGCCCAAGAGGGGGGCCGGGGGAGACCCAGTACTTC

clone size: few
D gene: -
J gene: TRBJ2-3
V gene: TRBV15
CDR3 protein: CATSRYEVIYVDTQYF
CDR3 DNA: TGTGCCACCAGCAGATATGAAGTAATTTACGTTGATACGCAGTATTTT

clone size: -
D gene: -
J gene: TRBJ2-7
V gene: TRBV5-6
CDR3 protein: CASSWTTIDYEQYF
CDR3 DNA: TGTGCCAGCAGCTGGACTACAATAGACTACGAGCAGTACTTC

clone size: -
D gene: -
J gene: TRBJ1-2
V gene: TRBV25-1
CDR3 protein: CASSPRAGYGYTF
CDR3 DNA: TGTGCCAGCTCCCCCAGGGCGGGGTATGGCTACACCTTC

clone size: -
D gene: -
J gene: TRBJ2-2
V gene: TRBV2
CDR3 protein: CASSRGSTIRITGELFF
CDR3 DNA: TGTGCCAGCAGCAGAGGATCCACCATAAGAATCACCGGGGAGCTGTTTTTT

clone size: few
D gene: -
J gene: TRBJ1-1
V gene: TRBV3-1
CDR3 protein: CASSRNLQGLGNTEAFF
CDR3 DNA: TGTGCCAGCAGCCGTAATTTGCAGGGGCTAGGTAACACTGAAGCTTTCTTT

clone size: -
D gene: -
J gene: TRBJ1-1
V gene: TRBV20-1
CDR3 protein: CSARELRAMNTEAFF
CDR3 DNA: TGCAGTGCTAGAGAACTCAGGGCAATGAACACTGAAGCTTTCTTT

clone size: -
D gene: TRBD2
J gene: TRBJ2-3
V gene: TRBV20-1
CDR3 protein: CSAYDTSGKSTDTQYF
CDR3 DNA: TGCAGTGCCTATGATACTAGCGGAAAAAGCACAGATACGCAGTATTTT

clone size: -
D gene: -
J gene: TRBJ2-4
V gene: TRBV29-1
CDR3 protein: CSVEDLGVWGTKNIQYF
CDR3 DNA: TGCAGCGTTGAAGATCTAGGGGTCTGGGGAACCAAAAACATTCAGTACTTC

clone size: -
D gene: TRBD1
J gene: TRBJ2-5
V gene: TRBV20-1
CDR3 protein: CSGEETGEQETQYF
CDR3 DNA: TGCAGTGGGGAAGAGACAGGGGAGCAAGAGACCCAGTACTTC

clone size: -
D gene: -
J gene: TRBJ2-1
V gene: TRBV7-3
CDR3 protein: CASSSPDYNEQFF
CDR3 DNA: TGTGCCAGCAGCTCGCCTGACTACAATGAGCAGTTCTTC

clone size: -
D gene: TRBD2
J gene: TRBJ2-1
V gene: TRBV5-6
CDR3 protein: CASSLDPRLAVYNEQFF
CDR3 DNA: TGTGCCAGCAGCTTGGACCCTCGACTAGCGGTATACAATGAGCAGTTCTTC

clone size: -
D gene: TRBD2
J gene: TRBJ2-7
V gene: TRBV4-2
CDR3 protein: CASSPNPTSGSYEQYF
CDR3 DNA: TGTGCCAGCAGCCCAAACCCGACTAGCGGCTCCTACGAGCAGTACTTC

clone size: -
D gene: TRBD1
J gene: TRBJ2-1
V gene: TRBV10-3
CDR3 protein: CAISERQGNHNEQFF
CDR3 DNA: TGTGCCATCAGTGAAAGACAGGGTAACCACAATGAGCAGTTCTTC

clone size: few
D gene: -
J gene: TRBJ1-2
V gene: TRBV19
CDR3 protein: CASSIRPGDTYGYTF
CDR3 DNA: TGTGCCAGTAGTATTCGGCCAGGGGATACTTATGGCTACACCTTC

clone size: few
D gene: TRBD1
J gene: TRBJ1-1
V gene: TRBV27
CDR3 protein: CASSSGQVSSEAFF
CDR3 DNA: TGTGCCAGCAGTTCGGGACAGGTTTCGTCTGAAGCTTTCTTT

clone size: -
D gene: -
J gene: TRBJ1-2
V gene: TRBV7-8
CDR3 protein: CASSRTAYNYGYTF
CDR3 DNA: TGTGCCAGCAGCCGGACAGCATACAACTATGGCTACACCTTC